This TCR beta chain emerged from a study of blood T cell repertoires in COVID-19. Study-level information: Acute and convalescent COVID-19 specimens originated in the United States, Italy and Spain. From T cells, B-cell-depleted T cells, or PBMCs came the material, which was cDNA or gDNA.

V was clipped by 8 bases and J by 2 bases; unmatched bases: 0. Germline V gene sequence: CDR1 SNHLY, CDR2 FYNNEI. The CDR3 has 12 amino acids. Per the original data handling: Reference gene primers were amplified, and this amplification served to estimate nucleated cell counts. Clones were read by immunoSEQ multiplex PCR, and TCRdb kept only the in-frame ones, dropping some. V, J and clone size were drawn from that table, and D and trimming were deduced from the DNA. The sample lists roughly 97,000 clones, 75% to 95% occurring once. The sequenced material came from peripheral blood. This receptor was obtained from a man in his fifties or sixties with acute or convalescent COVID-19. V usage is TRBV2 and J usage is TRBJ1-2, with TRBD1 identical over 9 bases. The CDR3 protein is CASGQGNYGYTF. The DNA for the CDR3 is TGTGCCAGCGGACAGGGGAACTATGGCTACACCTTC.